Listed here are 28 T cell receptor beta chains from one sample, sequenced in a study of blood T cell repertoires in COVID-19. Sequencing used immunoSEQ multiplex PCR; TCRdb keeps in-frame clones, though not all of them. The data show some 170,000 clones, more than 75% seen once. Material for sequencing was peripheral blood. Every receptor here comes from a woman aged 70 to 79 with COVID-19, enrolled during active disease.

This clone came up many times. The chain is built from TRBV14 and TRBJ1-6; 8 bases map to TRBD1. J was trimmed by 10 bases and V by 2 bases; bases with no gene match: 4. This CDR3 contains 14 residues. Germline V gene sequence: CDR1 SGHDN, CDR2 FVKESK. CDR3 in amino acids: CASSQSGGISPLHF. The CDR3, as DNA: TGTGCCAGCAGCCAATCAGGGGGCATATCACCCCTCCACTTT.

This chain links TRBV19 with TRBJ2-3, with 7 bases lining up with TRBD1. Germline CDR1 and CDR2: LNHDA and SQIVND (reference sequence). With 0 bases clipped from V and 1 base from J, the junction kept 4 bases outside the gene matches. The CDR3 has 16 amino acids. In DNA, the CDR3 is TGTGCCAGTAGTATAGATGGTACAGGGGGCACAGATACGCAGTATTTT. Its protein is CASSIDGTGGTDTQYF.

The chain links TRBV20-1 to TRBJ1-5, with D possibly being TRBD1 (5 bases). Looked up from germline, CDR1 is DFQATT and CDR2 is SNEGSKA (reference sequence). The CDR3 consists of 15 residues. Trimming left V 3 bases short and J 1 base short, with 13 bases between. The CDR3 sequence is CSASVGGVSNQPQHF. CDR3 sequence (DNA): TGCAGTGCTAGTGTCGGGGGGGTAAGCAATCAGCCCCAGCATTTT.

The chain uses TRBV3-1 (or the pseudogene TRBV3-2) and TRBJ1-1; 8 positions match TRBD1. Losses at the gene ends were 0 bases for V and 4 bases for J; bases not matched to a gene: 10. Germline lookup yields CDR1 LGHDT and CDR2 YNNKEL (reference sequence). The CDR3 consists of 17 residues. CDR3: CASSQDQVAGGGTEAFF. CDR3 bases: TGTGCCAGCAGCCAAGATCAGGTGGCAGGGGGCGGCACTGAAGCTTTCTTT.

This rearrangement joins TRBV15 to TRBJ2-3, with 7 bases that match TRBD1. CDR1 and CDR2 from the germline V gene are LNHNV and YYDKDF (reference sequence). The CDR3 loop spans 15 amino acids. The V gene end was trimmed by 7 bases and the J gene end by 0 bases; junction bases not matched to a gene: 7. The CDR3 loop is CATKGGSTSTDTQYF. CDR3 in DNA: TGTGCCACCAAAGGGGGCAGCACTAGCACAGATACGCAGTATTTT.

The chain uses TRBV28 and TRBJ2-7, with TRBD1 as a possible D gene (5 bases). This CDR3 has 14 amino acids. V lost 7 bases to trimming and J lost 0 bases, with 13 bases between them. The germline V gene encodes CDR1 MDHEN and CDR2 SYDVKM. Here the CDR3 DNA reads TGTGCCAGCACCCGCCGACAGAGCTCCTACGAGCAGTACTTC. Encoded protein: CASTRRQSSYEQYF.

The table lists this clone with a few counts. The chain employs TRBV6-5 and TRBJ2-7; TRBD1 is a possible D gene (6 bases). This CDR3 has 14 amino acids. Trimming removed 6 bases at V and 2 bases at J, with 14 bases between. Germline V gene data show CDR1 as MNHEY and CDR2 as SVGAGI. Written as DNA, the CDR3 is TGTGCCAGCAGCCTCGAGGGGGTGGCCTACGAGCAGTACTTC. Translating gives CASSLEGVAYEQYF.

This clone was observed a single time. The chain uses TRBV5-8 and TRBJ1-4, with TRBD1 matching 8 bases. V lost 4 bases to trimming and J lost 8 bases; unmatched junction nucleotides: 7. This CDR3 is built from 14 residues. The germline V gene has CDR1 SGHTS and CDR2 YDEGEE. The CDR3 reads CASSRGQGREKLFF. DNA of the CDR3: TGTGCCAGCAGCCGCGGACAGGGAAGGGAAAAACTGTTTTTT.

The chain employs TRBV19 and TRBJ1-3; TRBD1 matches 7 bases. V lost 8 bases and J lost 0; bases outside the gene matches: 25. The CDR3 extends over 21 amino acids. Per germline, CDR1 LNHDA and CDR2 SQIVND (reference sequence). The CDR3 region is CASQGPGQKRHAALSGNTIYF. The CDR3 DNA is TGTGCCAGTCAGGGGCCGGGACAGAAACGACATGCGGCTCTCTCTGGAAACACCATATATTTT.

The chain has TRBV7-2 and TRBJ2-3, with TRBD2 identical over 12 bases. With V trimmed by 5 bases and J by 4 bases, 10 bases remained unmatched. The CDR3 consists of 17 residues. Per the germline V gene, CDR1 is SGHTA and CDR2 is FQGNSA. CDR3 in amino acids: CASSLRTSGRSPDTQYF. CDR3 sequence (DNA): TGTGCCAGCAGCCTGCGTACTAGCGGGAGGTCCCCAGATACGCAGTATTTT. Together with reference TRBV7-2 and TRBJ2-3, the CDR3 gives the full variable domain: GAGVSQSPSNKVTEKGKDVELRCDPISGHTALYWYRQSLGQGLEFLIYFQGNSAPDKSGLPSDRFSAERTGGSVSTLTIQRTQQEDSAVYLCASSLRTSGRSPDTQYFGPGTRLTVL.

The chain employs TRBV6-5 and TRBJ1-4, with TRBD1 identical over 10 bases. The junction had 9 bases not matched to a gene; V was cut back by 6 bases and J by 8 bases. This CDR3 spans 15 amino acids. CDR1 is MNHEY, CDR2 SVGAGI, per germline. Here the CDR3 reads CASSETGGIGEKLFF. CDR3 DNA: TGTGCCAGCAGCGAGACAGGGGGCATAGGAGAAAAACTGTTTTTT.

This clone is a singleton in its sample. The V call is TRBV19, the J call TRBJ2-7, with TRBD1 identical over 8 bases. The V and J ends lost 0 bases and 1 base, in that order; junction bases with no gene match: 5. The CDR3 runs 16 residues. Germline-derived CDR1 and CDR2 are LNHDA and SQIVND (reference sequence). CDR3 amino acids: CASSIDAGTGSYEQYF. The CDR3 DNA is TGTGCCAGTAGTATAGACGCGGGGACAGGATCCTACGAGCAGTACTTC.

The CDR3 bases are TGTGCCAGCAGCCCACTTGACTCCTACGAGCAGTACTTC. This sequence encodes CASSPLDSYEQYF. This chain uses TRBV12-3 or TRBV12-4 with TRBJ2-7; D gene unclear. CDR3 size: 13 residues. The V and J ends lost 6 bases and 0 bases respectively, with 9 bases between them.

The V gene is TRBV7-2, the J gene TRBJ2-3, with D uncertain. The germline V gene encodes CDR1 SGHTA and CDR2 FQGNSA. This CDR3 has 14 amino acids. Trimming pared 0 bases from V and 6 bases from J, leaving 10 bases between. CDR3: CASSLAQTVDTQYF. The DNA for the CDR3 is TGTGCCAGCAGCTTAGCGCAGACTGTCGATACGCAGTATTTT.

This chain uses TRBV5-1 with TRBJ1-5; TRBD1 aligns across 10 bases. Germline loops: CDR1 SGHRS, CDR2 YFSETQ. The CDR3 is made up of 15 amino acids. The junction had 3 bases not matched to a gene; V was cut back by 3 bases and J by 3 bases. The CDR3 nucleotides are TGCGCCAGCAGCTCCGGGACAGGGGACAATCAGCCCCAGCATTTT. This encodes CASSSGTGDNQPQHF.

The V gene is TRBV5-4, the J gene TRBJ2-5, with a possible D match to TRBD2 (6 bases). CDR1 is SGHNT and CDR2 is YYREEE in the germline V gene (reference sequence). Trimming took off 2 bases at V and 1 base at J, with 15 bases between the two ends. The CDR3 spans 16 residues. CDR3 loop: CASSFEGRMGQETQYF. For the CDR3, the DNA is TGTGCCAGCAGCTTCGAAGGGAGGATGGGCCAAGAGACCCAGTACTTC.

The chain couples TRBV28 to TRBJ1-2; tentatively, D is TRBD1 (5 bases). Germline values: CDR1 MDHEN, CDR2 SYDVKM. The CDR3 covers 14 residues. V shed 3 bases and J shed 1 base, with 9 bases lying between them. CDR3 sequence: CASSFLDNNYGYTF. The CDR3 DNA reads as TGTGCCAGCAGTTTTCTGGACAATAACTATGGCTACACCTTC.

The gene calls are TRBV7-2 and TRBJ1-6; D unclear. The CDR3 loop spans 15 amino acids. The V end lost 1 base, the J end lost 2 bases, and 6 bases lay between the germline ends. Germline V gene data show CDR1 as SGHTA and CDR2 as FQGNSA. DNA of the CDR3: TGTGCCAGCAGCTTAGATCCGGCCTATAATTCACCCCTCCACTTT. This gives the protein CASSLDPAYNSPLHF.

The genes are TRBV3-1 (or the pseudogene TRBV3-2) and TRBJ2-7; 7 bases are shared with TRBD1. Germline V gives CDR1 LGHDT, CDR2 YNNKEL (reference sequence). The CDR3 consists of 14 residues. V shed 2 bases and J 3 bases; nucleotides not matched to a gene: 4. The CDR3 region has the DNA TGTGCCAGCAGCCAAAGACAGGGCCTCTACGAGCAGTACTTC. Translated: CASSQRQGLYEQYF.

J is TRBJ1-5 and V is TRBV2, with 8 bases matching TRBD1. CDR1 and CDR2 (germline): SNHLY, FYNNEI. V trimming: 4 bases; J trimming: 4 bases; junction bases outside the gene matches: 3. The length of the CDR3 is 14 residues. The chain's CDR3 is CASSGQGLNQPQHF. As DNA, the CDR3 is TGTGCCAGCAGTGGACAGGGGCTAAATCAGCCCCAGCATTTT.

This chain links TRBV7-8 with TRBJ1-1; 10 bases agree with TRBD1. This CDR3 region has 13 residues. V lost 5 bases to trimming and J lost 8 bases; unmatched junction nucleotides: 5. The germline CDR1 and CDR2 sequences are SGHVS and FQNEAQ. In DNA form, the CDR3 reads TGTGCCAGCAGCAGGGACAGGGGTCTAGAAGCTTTCTTT. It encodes CASSRDRGLEAFF. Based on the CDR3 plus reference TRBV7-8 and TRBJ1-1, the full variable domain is GAGVSQSPRYKVAKRGQDVALRCDPISGHVSLFWYQQALGQGPEFLTYFQNEAQLDKSGLPSDRFFAERPEGSVSTLKIQRTQQEDSAVYLCASSRDRGLEAFFGQGTRLTVV.

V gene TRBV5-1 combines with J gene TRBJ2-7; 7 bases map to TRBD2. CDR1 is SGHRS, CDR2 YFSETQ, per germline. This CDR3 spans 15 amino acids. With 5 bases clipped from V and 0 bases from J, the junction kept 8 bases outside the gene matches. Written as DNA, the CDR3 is TGCGCCAGCAGTCCGGGGGGATCCCTCTCCTACGAGCAGTACTTC. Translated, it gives CASSPGGSLSYEQYF. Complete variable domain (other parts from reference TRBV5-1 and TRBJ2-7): KAGVTQTPRYLIKTRGQQVTLSCSPISGHRSVSWYQQTPGQGLQFLFEYFSETQRNKGNFPGRFSGRQFSNSRSEMNVSTLELGDSALYLCASSPGGSLSYEQYFGPGTRLTVT.

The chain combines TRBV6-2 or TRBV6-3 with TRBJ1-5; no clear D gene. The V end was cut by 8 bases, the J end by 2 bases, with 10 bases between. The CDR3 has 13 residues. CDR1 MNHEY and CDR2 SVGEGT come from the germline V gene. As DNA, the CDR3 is TGTGCCAGCGGTTGGCAGGGCAATCAGCCCCAGCATTTT. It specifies CASGWQGNQPQHF.

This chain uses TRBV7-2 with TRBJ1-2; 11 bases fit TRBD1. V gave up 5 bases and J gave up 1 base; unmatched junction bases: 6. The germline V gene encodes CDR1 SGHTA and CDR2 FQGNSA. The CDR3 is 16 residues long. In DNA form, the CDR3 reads TGTGCCAGCAGCCAACGGACAGGGGGCCTTAACTATGGCTACACCTTC. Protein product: CASSQRTGGLNYGYTF.

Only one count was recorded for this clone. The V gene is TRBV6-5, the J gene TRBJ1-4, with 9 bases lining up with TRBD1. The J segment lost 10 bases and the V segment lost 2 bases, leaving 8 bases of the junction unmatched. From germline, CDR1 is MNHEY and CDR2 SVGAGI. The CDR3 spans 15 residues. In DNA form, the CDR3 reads TGTGCCAGCAGTTACCAGGGACAGGGTTTGGGAAAACTGTTTTTT. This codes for CASSYQGQGLGKLFF.

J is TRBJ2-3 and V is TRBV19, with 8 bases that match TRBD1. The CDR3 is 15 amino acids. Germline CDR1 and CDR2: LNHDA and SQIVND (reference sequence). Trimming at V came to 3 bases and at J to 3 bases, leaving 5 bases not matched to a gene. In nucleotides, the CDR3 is TGTGCCAGTAGTATGAGGACAGGGAGGACAGATACGCAGTATTTT. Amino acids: CASSMRTGRTDTQYF.

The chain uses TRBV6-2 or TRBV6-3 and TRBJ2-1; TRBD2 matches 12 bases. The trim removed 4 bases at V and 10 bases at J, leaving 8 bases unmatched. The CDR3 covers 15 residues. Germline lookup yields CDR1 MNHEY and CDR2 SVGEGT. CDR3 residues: CASSSRTSGVREQFF. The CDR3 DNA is TGTGCCAGCAGTTCACGGACTAGCGGGGTCCGGGAGCAGTTCTTC.

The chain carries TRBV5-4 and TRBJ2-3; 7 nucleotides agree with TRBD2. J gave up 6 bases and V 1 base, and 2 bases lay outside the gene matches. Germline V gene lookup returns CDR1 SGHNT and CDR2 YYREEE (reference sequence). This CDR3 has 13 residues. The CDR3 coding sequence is TGTGCCAGCAGCTTGAGCGGGGAGGATACGCAGTATTTT. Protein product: CASSLSGEDTQYF. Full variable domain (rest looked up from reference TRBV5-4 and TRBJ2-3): ETGVTQSPTHLIKTRGQQVTLRCSSQSGHNTVSWYQQALGQGPQFIFQYYREEENGRGNFPPRFSGLQFPNYSSELNVNALELDDSALYLCASSLSGEDTQYFGPGTRLTVL.